These 23 T cell receptor beta chains were sequenced from one sample in a study of cytomegalovirus exposure and HLA in healthy donors. Primers: 60 Vbeta forward and 13 Jbeta reverse. Only in-frame clones appear in the TCRdb table, and some are missing; sequencing was by immunoSEQ multiplex PCR. Of approximately 59,000 clones listed, 65% to 80% are singletons. The sequenced sample was PBMCs. The source is a man aged 40-50 years in good health and CMV-seropositive.

The rearrangement links TRBV5-3 to TRBJ1-2; 9 bases line up with TRBD1. TRBV5-3 is identified as an open reading frame with a role that is uncertain. This CDR3 is built from 16 residues. The V gene end was trimmed by 10 bases and the J gene end by 4 bases; junction bases not matched to a gene: 17. CDR3 in amino acids: CALCKEPGQGLYGYTF. The CDR3 DNA reads as TGTGCCCTATGTAAAGAGCCGGGACAGGGTCTCTATGGCTACACCTTC.

This rearrangement joins TRBV19 to TRBJ2-1; 7 nucleotides align to TRBD2. The CDR3 loop spans 13 amino acids. Germline CDR1 LNHDA, CDR2 SQIVND (reference sequence). V shed 5 bases and J 3 bases; nucleotides not matched to a gene: 1. The CDR3 protein is CASSGTNYNEQFF. The CDR3 nucleotides are TGTGCCAGTAGTGGGACTAACTACAATGAGCAGTTCTTC.

The chain recombines TRBV18 with TRBJ2-2; possibly TRBD1 for D (6 bases). Looked up from germline, CDR1 is KGHSH and CDR2 is LQKENI. CDR3 length: 16 residues. V lost 0 bases and J 6 bases, leaving 14 bases between the germline ends. The CDR3 coding sequence is TGTGCCAGCTCACCACCGTCTGGACAGTTGTCCGGGGAGCTGTTTTTT. The encoded protein is CASSPPSGQLSGELFF.

This chain joins TRBV5-1 and TRBJ2-1; 7 nucleotides match TRBD1. The CDR3 has 14 residues. The V segment lost 1 base and the J segment 5 bases; nucleotides outside the gene matches: 3. CDR1 and CDR2 (germline): SGHRS, YFSETQ. The CDR3: CASSLRGQDNEQFF. The CDR3 DNA follows: TGCGCCAGCAGCTTGAGAGGACAGGACAATGAGCAGTTCTTC.

This clone was observed a few times. The chain combines TRBV5-1 with TRBJ2-7, with D possibly being TRBD2 (5 bases). Germline V CDR1 and CDR2: SGHRS, YFSETQ. The CDR3 is 13 residues long. V lost 5 bases, J lost 0 bases, and 9 bases lay in between. The CDR3 spells CASSDTSSYEQYF. In DNA, the CDR3 is TGCGCCAGCAGTGACACTAGCTCCTACGAGCAGTACTTC.

The chain recombines TRBV18 with TRBJ1-5; 9 nucleotides match TRBD1. The V gene's germline CDR1 is KGHSH and CDR2 LQKENI. The CDR3 sequence is 15 residues long. V lost 5 bases and J lost 5; bases outside the gene matches: 7. The CDR3 here is CASSTGTGSYQPQHF. As DNA, the CDR3 is TGTGCCAGCTCAACCGGGACAGGGAGTTATCAGCCCCAGCATTTT.

The chain carries TRBV4-1 and TRBJ2-1; 9 positions agree with TRBD2. With V trimmed by 2 bases and J by 6 bases, 8 bases remained unmatched. The germline gives CDR1 MGHRA, CDR2 YSYEKL. The CDR3 spans 16 residues. CDR3 loop: CASSQKRGAPGNEQFF. The CDR3 region has the DNA TGCGCCAGCAGCCAAAAGCGGGGGGCCCCCGGCAATGAGCAGTTCTTC.

The rearrangement links TRBV6-6 to TRBJ2-1, with 8 bases that match TRBD1. The germline gives CDR1 MNHNY, CDR2 SVGAGI (reference sequence). V lost 5 bases and J lost 7; bases outside the gene matches: 13. The CDR3 extends over 16 amino acids. CDR3 amino acids: CASSPPSPGGANEQFF. The CDR3 DNA reads TGTGCCAGCAGTCCCCCTTCCCCAGGGGGCGCGAATGAGCAGTTCTTC.

The chain joins TRBV6-5 to TRBJ1-1; D possibly corresponds to TRBD1 (6 bases). The V end lost 10 bases, the J end lost 0 bases, and 12 bases lay between the germline ends. The CDR3 is 13 amino acids. Germline CDR1 and CDR2: MNHEY and SVGAGI. CDR3 coding DNA: TGTGCCACCCGGACAGCAATGAACACTGAAGCTTTCTTT. It translates to CATRTAMNTEAFF.

V is TRBV4-2 and J is TRBJ1-3; D is possibly TRBD1 (5 bases). This CDR3 has 18 amino acids. Germline values: CDR1 LGHNA, CDR2 YNFKEQ. With 0 bases removed from V and 4 bases from J, the gap between germline ends came to 19 bases. This CDR3 is CASSQDQDSLWTGNTIYF. The CDR3 DNA follows: TGTGCCAGCAGCCAAGATCAAGACAGCCTTTGGACGGGAAACACCATATATTTT.

The V call is TRBV5-5, the J call TRBJ2-5; the match to TRBD2 covers 7 bases. The CDR3 has 15 residues. The germline gives CDR1 SGHKS, CDR2 YYEKEE (reference sequence). J lost 0 bases, V lost 1 base, and 3 bases had no gene match. CDR3 bases: TGTGCCAGCAGCTTGACTAGCGTTTACCAAGAGACCCAGTACTTC. Its protein product is CASSLTSVYQETQYF.

The rearrangement uses TRBV2 and TRBJ1-5; D uncertain. Trimming pared 3 bases from V and 4 bases from J, leaving 4 bases between. This CDR3 region has 12 residues. CDR1 is SNHLY and CDR2 is FYNNEI in the germline V gene. The CDR3 loop is CASSDRNQPQHF. The CDR3 DNA follows: TGTGCCAGCAGTGACAGAAATCAGCCCCAGCATTTT.

This clone was seen a handful of times. The V and J genes are TRBV7-9 and TRBJ2-7; TRBD1 matches 7 bases. This CDR3 has 15 residues. Germline values: CDR1 SEHNR, CDR2 FQNEAQ (reference sequence). Unmatched junction bases numbered 12, after V lost 5 bases and J lost 5 bases. The CDR3 sequence is CASSPKRRTGNEQYF. The CDR3 DNA is TGTGCCAGCAGCCCTAAACGTAGGACAGGTAACGAGCAGTACTTC.

The V and J genes are TRBV2 and TRBJ2-3; D possibly corresponds to TRBD2 (5 bases). With 6 bases removed from V and 3 bases from J, the gap between germline ends came to 13 bases. Germline lookup yields CDR1 SNHLY and CDR2 FYNNEI. The CDR3 covers 14 residues. DNA of the CDR3: TGTGCCAGCAGCAAAGGACTGGAAACAGATACGCAGTATTTT. Translating gives CASSKGLETDTQYF. Looking up the rest from reference TRBV2 and TRBJ2-3 gives the full variable domain: EPEVTQTPSHQVTQMGQEVILRCVPISNHLYFYWYRQILGQKVEFLVSFYNNEISEKSEIFDDQFSVERPDGSNFTLKIRSTKLEDSAMYFCASSKGLETDTQYFGPGTRLTVL.

The V call is TRBV7-6, the J call TRBJ1-1; D is unresolved. The CDR3 is made up of 14 amino acids. CDR1 is SGHVS, CDR2 FNYEAQ, per germline. Deletions cut 5 bases from V and 3 bases from J, with 13 bases between. The CDR3 region has the DNA TGTGCCAGCAGCCCATTCCCCGGGGACACTGAAGCTTTCTTT. Its protein product is CASSPFPGDTEAFF.

This clone was observed a few times. This chain links TRBV5-1 with TRBJ1-5; 10 bases agree with TRBD1. V lost 6 bases to trimming and J lost 4 bases; unmatched junction nucleotides: 13. The germline CDR1 and CDR2 sequences are SGHRS and YFSETQ. The CDR3 length is 17 residues. CDR3 region: CASNPIPRQGANQPQHF. CDR3 in DNA: TGCGCCAGCAACCCTATCCCGAGACAGGGGGCTAATCAGCCCCAGCATTTT.

The chain is built from TRBV4-3 and TRBJ2-1, with 10 bases identical to TRBD1. Germline lookup yields CDR1 LGHNA and CDR2 YSLEER. There are 18 residues in the CDR3. V gave up 1 base and J gave up 4 bases; unmatched junction bases: 10. Written as DNA, the CDR3 is TGCGCCAGCAGCCAAGCCGAACCGGGACAGGGGATGTACAATGAGCAGTTCTTC. As protein: CASSQAEPGQGMYNEQFF.

On this clone: A junction end diverges from the germline sequence, so it may reflect a read error. The CDR3 protein is CSSSLVTDTEAFF. CDR3 DNA: TGTTCCAGCAGCTTAGTTACGGACACTGAAGCTTTCTTT. V is TRBV7-9 and J is TRBJ1-1; D is undetermined. The germline CDR1 and CDR2 sequences are SEHNR and FQNEAQ (reference sequence). The CDR3 has 13 amino acids.

The genes are TRBV2 and TRBJ1-1, with TRBD1 identical over 8 bases. CDR3 size: 13 residues. V shed 5 bases and J 4 bases; nucleotides not matched to a gene: 3. The germline gives CDR1 SNHLY, CDR2 FYNNEI. The CDR3 is CASSLDRATEAFF. CDR3 nucleotides: TGTGCCAGCAGTTTGGACAGGGCCACTGAAGCTTTCTTT.

This chain connects TRBV14 to TRBJ2-3, with TRBD1 matching over 11 bases. CDR1 and CDR2 (germline): SGHDN, FVKESK. V lost 4 bases, J lost 2 bases, and 5 bases stayed unmatched. The CDR3 consists of 16 residues. Here the CDR3 reads CASSPRDRGITDTQYF. The CDR3 nucleotides are TGTGCCAGCAGCCCCCGGGACAGGGGGATCACAGATACGCAGTATTTT.

The chain uses TRBV2 and TRBJ2-3, with 7 nucleotides matching TRBD2. The germline gives CDR1 SNHLY, CDR2 FYNNEI. CDR3 length: 15 residues. V trimming: 1 base; J trimming: 6 bases; junction bases outside the gene matches: 7. The CDR3 DNA is TGTGCCAGCAGTGAAGTCCGGGGGGTCGGGGATACGCAGTATTTT. Its translation is CASSEVRGVGDTQYF. Complete variable domain (other parts from reference TRBV2 and TRBJ2-3): EPEVTQTPSHQVTQMGQEVILRCVPISNHLYFYWYRQILGQKVEFLVSFYNNEISEKSEIFDDQFSVERPDGSNFTLKIRSTKLEDSAMYFCASSEVRGVGDTQYFGPGTRLTVL.

This chain joins TRBV7-3 and TRBJ2-2; D unclear. The V end lost 5 bases, the J end lost 6 bases, and 22 bases lay between the germline ends. This CDR3 has 17 amino acids. From germline, CDR1 is SGHTA and CDR2 FQGTGA. For the CDR3, the DNA is TGTGCCAGCAGCCCTCAATCCCCTAGTTTGAGCGCCGGGGAGCTGTTTTTT. Its protein product is CASSPQSPSLSAGELFF.

The chain is built from TRBV28 and TRBJ2-1; D not certain. The CDR3 has 16 amino acids. The V end lost 3 bases, the J end lost 0 bases, and 12 bases lay between the germline ends. Germline assignment: CDR1 MDHEN and CDR2 SYDVKM. The CDR3 coding sequence is TGTGCCAGCAGTTTCCAAGCCCCTGGCTCCTACAATGAGCAGTTCTTC. Its protein product is CASSFQAPGSYNEQFF.